The 8 T cell receptor beta chains given below trace back to one sample, sequenced in a study of blood T cell repertoires in COVID-19. Method: immunoSEQ multiplex PCR; TCRdb's copy keeps in-frame clones and lacks some. The table has under 130,000 clones, approximately 92% seen once. Sequenced input: peripheral blood. These receptors originate from a woman older than 75 with acute or convalescent COVID-19.

The chain employs TRBV18 and TRBJ1-5; 10 nucleotides match TRBD1. With 4 bases clipped from V and 5 bases from J, the junction kept 5 bases outside the gene matches. The length of the CDR3 is 15 residues. The germline CDR1 and CDR2 sequences are KGHSH and LQKENI. In nucleotides, the CDR3 is TGTGCCAGCTCACGGACAGGGGGAAATCATCAGCCCCAGCATTTT. Its protein product is CASSRTGGNHQPQHF.

V usage is TRBV19 and J usage is TRBJ1-2; 7 nucleotides match TRBD1. V dropped 5 bases and J dropped 7; count of bases not matched to a gene: 7. The CDR3 has 13 residues. The V gene's germline CDR1 is LNHDA and CDR2 SQIVND (reference sequence). This CDR3 reads CASSLGTVSGYTF. The CDR3 nucleotides are TGTGCCAGTAGTCTCGGGACAGTCTCTGGCTACACCTTC.

This clone was detected once. J is TRBJ2-1 and V is TRBV7-9, with 9 bases fitting TRBD2. Germline lookup yields CDR1 SEHNR and CDR2 FQNEAQ (reference sequence). The length of the CDR3 is 17 residues. With 5 bases clipped from V and 2 bases from J, the junction kept 10 bases outside the gene matches. Here the CDR3 reads CASSPTTSSGAYNEQFF. CDR3 nucleotides: TGTGCCAGCAGCCCAACCACGTCTAGCGGGGCCTACAATGAGCAGTTCTTC.

This clone was seen a single time. The chain joins TRBV6-4 to TRBJ1-1; TRBD1 agrees at 9 bases. The CDR3 totals 14 residues. The junction had 4 bases not matched to a gene; V was cut back by 3 bases and J by 5 bases. Germline loops: CDR1 MRHNA, CDR2 SNTAGT. In nucleotides, the CDR3 is TGTGCCAGCAGTGAAGGACAGGGGTCAACTGAAGCTTTCTTT. This sequence encodes CASSEGQGSTEAFF.

The CDR3 reads CASSNSGTYEQYF. The CDR3 nucleotides read TGTGCCAGTAGTAATTCGGGTACGTACGAGCAGTACTTC. The chain recombines TRBV19 with TRBJ2-7; D unresolved. The CDR3 is made up of 13 amino acids. The germline gives CDR1 LNHDA, CDR2 SQIVND (reference sequence). V dropped 4 bases and J dropped 4 bases, with 11 bases sitting between them. The full variable domain, its missing parts supplied by reference TRBV19 and TRBJ2-7, is DGGITQSPKYLFRKEGQNVTLSCEQNLNHDAMYWYRQDPGQGLRLIYYSQIVNDFQKGDIAEGYSVSREKKESFPLTVTSAQKNPTAFYLCASSNSGTYEQYFGPGTRLTVT.

DNA for the CDR3: TGTGCCAGCTTCCCCGGCGGGATTATCTACGAGCAGTACTTC. Its protein is CASFPGGIIYEQYF. The V call is TRBV2, the J call TRBJ2-7, with D possibly being TRBD2 (6 bases). Looked up from germline, CDR1 is SNHLY and CDR2 is FYNNEI. This CDR3 region has 14 residues. Trimming took 8 bases from V and 3 from J, leaving 17 bases between them.

This sequence joins TRBV18 and TRBJ2-7, with D maybe TRBD2 (5 bases). Trimming stripped 3 bases from V and 3 bases from J, with 12 bases between. The germline CDR1 and CDR2 sequences are KGHSH and LQKENI. The CDR3 sequence is 14 residues long. The CDR3 DNA is TGTGCCAGCTCACCGGGAACGGGATTCTACGAGCAGTACTTC. Amino acid sequence: CASSPGTGFYEQYF.

The chain employs TRBV28 and TRBJ1-1; D might be TRBD1 (6 bases). Germline lookup yields CDR1 MDHEN and CDR2 SYDVKM. V lost 5 bases, J lost 0 bases, and 13 bases lay in between. This CDR3 has 15 residues. The DNA of the CDR3 is TGTGCCAGCAGTCACAGGGTAGTCATGAACACTGAAGCTTTCTTT. Encoded protein: CASSHRVVMNTEAFF.